This T cell receptor beta chain was sequenced during a study of siplizumab effects on memory and regulatory T cells. The table came from immunoSEQ multiplex PCR; TCRdb's copy has only in-frame clones and leaves some out. This sample has roughly 100,000 clones; over 90% occur once, and the top ten carry around 12%. Germline CDR1 MNHEY, CDR2 SVGAGI. V lost 6 bases to trimming and J lost 7 bases, with 19 bases between them. The CDR3 spans 15 residues. This clonotype was sampled from a human donor in good health. The specimen sequenced was non-Treg CD4+ T cells sorted from blood. The chain uses TRBV6-5 and TRBJ2-1; either TRBD1 or TRBD2 may supply D (5 bases each). CDR3 nucleotide sequence: TGTGCCAGCAGCTACACCCCGGGACCGGGGAATGAGCAGTTCTTC. It codes for CASSYTPGPGNEQFF.